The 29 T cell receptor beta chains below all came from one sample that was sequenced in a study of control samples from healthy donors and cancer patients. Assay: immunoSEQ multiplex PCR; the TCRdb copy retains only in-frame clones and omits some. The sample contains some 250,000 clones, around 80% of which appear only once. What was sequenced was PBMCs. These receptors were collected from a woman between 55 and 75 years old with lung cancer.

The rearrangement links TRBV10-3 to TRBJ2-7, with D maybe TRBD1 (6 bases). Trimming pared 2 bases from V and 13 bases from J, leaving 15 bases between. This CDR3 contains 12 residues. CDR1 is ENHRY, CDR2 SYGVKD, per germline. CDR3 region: CAISETTGRKYF. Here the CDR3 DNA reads TGTGCCATCAGTGAGACCACAGGGAGAAAATACTTC.

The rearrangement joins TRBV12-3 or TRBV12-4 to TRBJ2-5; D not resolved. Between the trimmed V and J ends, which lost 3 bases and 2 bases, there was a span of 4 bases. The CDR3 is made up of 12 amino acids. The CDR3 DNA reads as TGTGCCAGCAGTTTGGTACAAGAGACCCAGTACTTC. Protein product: CASSLVQETQYF.

The CDR3 DNA reads as TGTGCCAGCAGCCAAGGGGCGCAGGGCCGGCAGTTCTTC. It translates to CASSQGAQGRQFF. The rearrangement links TRBV3-1 (or the pseudogene TRBV3-2) to TRBJ2-1; D is possibly TRBD1 (5 bases). V lost 1 base, J lost 12 bases, and 13 bases lay in between. CDR1 and CDR2 (germline): LGHDT, YNNKEL (reference sequence). CDR3 size: 13 residues.

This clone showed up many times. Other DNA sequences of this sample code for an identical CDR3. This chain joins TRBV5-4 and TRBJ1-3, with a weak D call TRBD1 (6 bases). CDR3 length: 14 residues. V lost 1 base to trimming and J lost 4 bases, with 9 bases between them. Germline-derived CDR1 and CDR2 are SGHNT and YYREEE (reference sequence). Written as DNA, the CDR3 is TGTGCCAGCAGCTTGCAAGGACAGGGAAACACCATATATTTT. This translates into CASSLQGQGNTIYF.

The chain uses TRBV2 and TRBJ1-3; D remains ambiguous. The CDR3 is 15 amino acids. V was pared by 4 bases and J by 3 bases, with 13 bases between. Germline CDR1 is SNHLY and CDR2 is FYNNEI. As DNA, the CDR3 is TGTGCCAGCAGTGTGACGGAAGGGAGTGGAAACACCATATATTTT. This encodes CASSVTEGSGNTIYF.

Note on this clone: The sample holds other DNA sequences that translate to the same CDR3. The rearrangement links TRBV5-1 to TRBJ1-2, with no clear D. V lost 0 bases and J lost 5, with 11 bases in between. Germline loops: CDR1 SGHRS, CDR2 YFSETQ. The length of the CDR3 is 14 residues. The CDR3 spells CASSLGQPNYGYTF. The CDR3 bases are TGCGCCAGCAGCTTGGGGCAGCCCAATTATGGCTACACCTTC.

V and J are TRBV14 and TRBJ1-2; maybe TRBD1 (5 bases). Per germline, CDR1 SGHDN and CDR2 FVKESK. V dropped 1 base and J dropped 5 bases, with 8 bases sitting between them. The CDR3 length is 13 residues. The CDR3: CASSQGTQYGYTF. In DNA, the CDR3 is TGTGCCAGCAGCCAAGGGACACAGTATGGCTACACCTTC. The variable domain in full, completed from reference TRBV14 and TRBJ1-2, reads EAGVTQFPSHSVIEKGQTVTLRCDPISGHDNLYWYRRVMGKEIKFLLHFVKESKQDESGMPNNRFLAERTGGTYSTLKVQPAELEDSGVYFCASSQGTQYGYTFGSGTRLTVV.

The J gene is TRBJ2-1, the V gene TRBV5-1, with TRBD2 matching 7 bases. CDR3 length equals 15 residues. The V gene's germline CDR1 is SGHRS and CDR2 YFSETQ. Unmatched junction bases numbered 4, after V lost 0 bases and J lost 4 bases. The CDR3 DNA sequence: TGCGCCAGCAGCTTGGCCCTAGCGGAGTACAATGAGCAGTTCTTC. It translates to CASSLALAEYNEQFF.

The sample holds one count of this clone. CDR3 DNA sequence: TGTGCCTGGAGCCCTACTTTTACAGGGTTCTACGAGCAGTACTTC. Amino acids: CAWSPTFTGFYEQYF. This chain connects TRBV30 to TRBJ2-7; weak D call: TRBD1 (6 bases). This CDR3 is built from 15 residues. Per the germline V gene, CDR1 is GTSNPN and CDR2 is SVGIG (reference sequence). V dropped 3 bases and J dropped 3 bases, with 18 bases sitting between them.

CDR3 DNA sequence: TGTGCCAGCAGCTTAGCGCTATCCAATGAGCAGTTCTTC. Its protein product is CASSLALSNEQFF. The rearrangement uses TRBV11-2 and TRBJ2-1, with D hard to call. This CDR3 is built from 13 residues. Trimming pared 1 base from V and 6 bases from J, leaving 7 bases between. The germline CDR1 and CDR2 sequences are SGHAT and FQNNGV.

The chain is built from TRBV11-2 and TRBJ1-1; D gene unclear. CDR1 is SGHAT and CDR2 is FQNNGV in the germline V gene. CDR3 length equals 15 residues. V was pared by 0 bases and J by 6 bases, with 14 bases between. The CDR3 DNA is TGTGCCAGCAGCTTAGATCTTCGACCTGCCGCTGAAGCTTTCTTT. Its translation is CASSLDLRPAAEAFF.

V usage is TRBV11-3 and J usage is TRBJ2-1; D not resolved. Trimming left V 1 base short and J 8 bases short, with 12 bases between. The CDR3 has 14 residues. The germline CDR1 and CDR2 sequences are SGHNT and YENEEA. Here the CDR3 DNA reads TGTGCCAGCAGCTTAGGGGCGTCGAGTGATGAGCAGTTCTTC. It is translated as CASSLGASSDEQFF. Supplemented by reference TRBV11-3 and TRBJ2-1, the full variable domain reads EAGVVQSPRYKIIEKKQPVAFWCNPISGHNTLYWYLQNLGQGPELLIRYENEEAVDDSQLPKDRFSAERLKGVDSTLKIQPAELGDSAVYLCASSLGASSDEQFFGPGTRLTVL.

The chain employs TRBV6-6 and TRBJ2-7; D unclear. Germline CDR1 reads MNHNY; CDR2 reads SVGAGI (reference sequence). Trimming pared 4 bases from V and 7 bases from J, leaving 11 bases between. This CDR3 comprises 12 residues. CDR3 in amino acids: CASSSPNDEQYF. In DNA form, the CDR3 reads TGTGCCAGCAGTTCCCCCAATGATGAGCAGTACTTC.

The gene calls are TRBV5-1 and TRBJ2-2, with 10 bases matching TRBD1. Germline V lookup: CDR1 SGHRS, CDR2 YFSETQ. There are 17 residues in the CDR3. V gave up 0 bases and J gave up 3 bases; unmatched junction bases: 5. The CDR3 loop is CASSLVGTGVDTGELFF. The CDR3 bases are TGCGCCAGCAGCTTGGTCGGGACAGGGGTCGACACCGGGGAGCTGTTTTTT.

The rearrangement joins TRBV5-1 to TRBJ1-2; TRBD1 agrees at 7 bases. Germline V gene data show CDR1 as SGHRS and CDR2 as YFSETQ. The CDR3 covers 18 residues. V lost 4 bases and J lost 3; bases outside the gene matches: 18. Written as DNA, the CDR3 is TGCGCCAGCAGCACCGCCGGCGGAGGAGGGGGCGGATACTATGGCTACACCTTC. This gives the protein CASSTAGGGGGGYYGYTF.

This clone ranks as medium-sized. The CDR3 here is CASSLCCRGAWQPQHF. CDR3 sequence (DNA): TGTGCCAGCAGTTTATGTTGTAGGGGGGCCTGGCAGCCCCAGCATTTT. This chain links TRBV28 with TRBJ1-5; D might be TRBD1 (6 bases). The ends were cut back, 0 bases at V and 7 bases at J, with 16 bases in the middle. CDR1 MDHEN and CDR2 SYDVKM come from the germline V gene. This CDR3 contains 16 residues.

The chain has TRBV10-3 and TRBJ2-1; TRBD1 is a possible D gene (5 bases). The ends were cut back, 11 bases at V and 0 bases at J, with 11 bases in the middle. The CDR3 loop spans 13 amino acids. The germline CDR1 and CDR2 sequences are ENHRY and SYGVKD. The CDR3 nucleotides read TGTGCCGCACAGGTAGACTCCTACAATGAGCAGTTCTTC. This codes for CAAQVDSYNEQFF.

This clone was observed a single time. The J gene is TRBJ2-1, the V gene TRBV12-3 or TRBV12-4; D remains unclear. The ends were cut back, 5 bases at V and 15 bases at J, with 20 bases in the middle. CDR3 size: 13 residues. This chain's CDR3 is CASSLDRVLGPFF. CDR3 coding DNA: TGTGCCAGCAGTCTCGACCGGGTCCTTGGGCCGTTCTTC.

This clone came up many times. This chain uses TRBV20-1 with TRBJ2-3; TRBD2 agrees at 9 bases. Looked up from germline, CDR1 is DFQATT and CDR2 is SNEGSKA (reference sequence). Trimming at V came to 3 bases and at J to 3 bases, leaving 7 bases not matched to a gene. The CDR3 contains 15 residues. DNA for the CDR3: TGCAGTGCTAGTGGAAGCGGGGGGAGGACAGATACGCAGTATTTT. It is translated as CSASGSGGRTDTQYF.

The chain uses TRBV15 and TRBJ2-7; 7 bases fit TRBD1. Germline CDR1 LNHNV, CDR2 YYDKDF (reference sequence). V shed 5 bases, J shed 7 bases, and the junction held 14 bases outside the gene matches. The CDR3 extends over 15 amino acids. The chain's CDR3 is CATSAQTGRAGEQYF. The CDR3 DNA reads TGTGCCACCAGCGCCCAGACAGGGCGAGCCGGAGAGCAGTACTTC.

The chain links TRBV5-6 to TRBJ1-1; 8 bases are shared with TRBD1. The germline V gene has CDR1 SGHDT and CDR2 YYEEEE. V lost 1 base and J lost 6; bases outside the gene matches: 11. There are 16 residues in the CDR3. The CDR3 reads CASSLTPTGGRSEAFF. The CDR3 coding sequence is TGTGCCAGCAGCTTGACCCCCACAGGGGGGAGGTCTGAAGCTTTCTTT.

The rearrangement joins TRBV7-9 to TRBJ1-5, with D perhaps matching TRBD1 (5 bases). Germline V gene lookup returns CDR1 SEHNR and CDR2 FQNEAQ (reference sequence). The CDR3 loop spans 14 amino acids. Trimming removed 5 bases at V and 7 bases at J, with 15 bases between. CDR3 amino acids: CASSLGLGRQPQHF. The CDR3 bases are TGTGCCAGCAGCCTGGGACTGGGGAGGCAGCCCCAGCATTTT.

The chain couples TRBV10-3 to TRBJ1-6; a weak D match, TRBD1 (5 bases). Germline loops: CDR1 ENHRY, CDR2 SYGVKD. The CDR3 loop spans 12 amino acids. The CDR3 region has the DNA TGTGCTAGCGCTAACGGGGGTTCACCCCTCCACTTT. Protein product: CASANGGSPLHF.

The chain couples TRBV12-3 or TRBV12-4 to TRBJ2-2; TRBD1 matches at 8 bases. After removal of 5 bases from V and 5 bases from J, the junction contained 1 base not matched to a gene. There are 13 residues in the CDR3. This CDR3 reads CASSGQGTGELFF. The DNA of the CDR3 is TGTGCCAGCAGTGGACAGGGTACCGGGGAGCTGTTTTTT.

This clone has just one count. The CDR3 sequence is CATSDLDPAETQYF. Here the CDR3 DNA reads TGTGCCACCAGTGATTTGGACCCTGCGGAGACCCAGTACTTC. The rearrangement uses TRBV24-1 and TRBJ2-5; D gene ambiguous. V was cut by 0 bases and J by 5 bases, with 9 bases left in between. Germline V CDR1 and CDR2: KGHDR, SFDVKD. The CDR3 totals 14 residues.

CDR3 in DNA: TGTGCCACCACGGGGGGGGGCCTCGGAAACTATGGCTACACCTTC. Its protein product is CATTGGGLGNYGYTF. The rearrangement links TRBV6-5 to TRBJ1-2, with D perhaps matching TRBD1 (6 bases). Per the germline V gene, CDR1 is MNHEY and CDR2 is SVGAGI. V was pared by 10 bases and J by 2 bases, with 20 bases between. This CDR3 comprises 15 residues.

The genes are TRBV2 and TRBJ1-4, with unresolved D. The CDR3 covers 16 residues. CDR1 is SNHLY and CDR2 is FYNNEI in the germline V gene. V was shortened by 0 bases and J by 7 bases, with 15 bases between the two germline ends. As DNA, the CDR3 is TGTGCCAGCAGTGAAGCGGAACAGCCAGCAGTTGAAAAACTGTTTTTT. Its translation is CASSEAEQPAVEKLFF.

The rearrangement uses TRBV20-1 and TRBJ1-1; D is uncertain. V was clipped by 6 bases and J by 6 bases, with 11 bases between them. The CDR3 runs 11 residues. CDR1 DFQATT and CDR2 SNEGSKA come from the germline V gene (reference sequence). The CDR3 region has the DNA TGCAGTGCAGGGCGTGGGGCTGAAGCTTTCTTT. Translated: CSAGRGAEAFF.

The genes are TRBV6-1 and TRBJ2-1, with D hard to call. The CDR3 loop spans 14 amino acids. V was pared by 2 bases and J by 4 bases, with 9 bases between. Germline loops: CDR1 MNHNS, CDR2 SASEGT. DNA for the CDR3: TGTGCCAGCAGTGAATCGGGTGTTTACAATGAGCAGTTCTTC. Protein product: CASSESGVYNEQFF.